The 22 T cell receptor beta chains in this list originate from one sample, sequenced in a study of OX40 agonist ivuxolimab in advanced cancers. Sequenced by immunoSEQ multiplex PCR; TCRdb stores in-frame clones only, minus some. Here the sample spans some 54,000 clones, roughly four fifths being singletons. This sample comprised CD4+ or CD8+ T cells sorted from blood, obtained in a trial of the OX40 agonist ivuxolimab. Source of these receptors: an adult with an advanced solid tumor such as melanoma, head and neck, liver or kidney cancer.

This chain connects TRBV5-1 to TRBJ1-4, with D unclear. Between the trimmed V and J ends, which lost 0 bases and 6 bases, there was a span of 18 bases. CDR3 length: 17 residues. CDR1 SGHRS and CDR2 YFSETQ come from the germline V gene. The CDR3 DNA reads TGCGCCAGCAGCTTGGCCGGCTCACCGGCCGGCGATGAAAAACTGTTTTTT. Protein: CASSLAGSPAGDEKLFF.

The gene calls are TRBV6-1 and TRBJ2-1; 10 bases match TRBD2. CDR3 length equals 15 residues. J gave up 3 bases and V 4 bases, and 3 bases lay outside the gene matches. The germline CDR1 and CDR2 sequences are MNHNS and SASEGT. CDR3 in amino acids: CASSVGLAVYNEQFF. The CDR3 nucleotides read TGTGCCAGCAGTGTAGGACTAGCGGTCTACAATGAGCAGTTCTTC.

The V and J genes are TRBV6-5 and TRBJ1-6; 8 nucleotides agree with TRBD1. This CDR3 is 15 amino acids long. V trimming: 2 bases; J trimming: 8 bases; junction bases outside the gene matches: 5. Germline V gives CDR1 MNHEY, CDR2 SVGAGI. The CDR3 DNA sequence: TGTGCCAGCAGTTACCGGACAGGGTACGATTCACCCCTCCACTTT. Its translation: CASSYRTGYDSPLHF.

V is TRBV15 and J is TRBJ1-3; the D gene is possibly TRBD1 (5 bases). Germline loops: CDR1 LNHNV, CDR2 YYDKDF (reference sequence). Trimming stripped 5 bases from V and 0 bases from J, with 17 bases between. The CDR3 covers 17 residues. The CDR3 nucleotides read TGTGCCACCAGCGGAGGGACCTTCGGACCCTCTGGAAACACCATATATTTT. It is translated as CATSGGTFGPSGNTIYF.

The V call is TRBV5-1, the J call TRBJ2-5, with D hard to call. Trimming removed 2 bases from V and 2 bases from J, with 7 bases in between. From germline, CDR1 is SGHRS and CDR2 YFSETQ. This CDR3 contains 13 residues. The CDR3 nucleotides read TGCGCCAGCAGCTTTGGCGGTCAAGAGACCCAGTACTTC. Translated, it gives CASSFGGQETQYF. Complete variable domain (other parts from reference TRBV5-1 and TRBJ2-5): KAGVTQTPRYLIKTRGQQVTLSCSPISGHRSVSWYQQTPGQGLQFLFEYFSETQRNKGNFPGRFSGRQFSNSRSEMNVSTLELGDSALYLCASSFGGQETQYFGPGTRLLVL.

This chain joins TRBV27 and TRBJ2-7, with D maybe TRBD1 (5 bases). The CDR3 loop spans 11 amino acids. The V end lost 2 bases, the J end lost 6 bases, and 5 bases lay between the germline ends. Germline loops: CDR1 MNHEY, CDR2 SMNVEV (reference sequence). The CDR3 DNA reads TGTGCCAGCAGTTTAAGGGGCGAGCAGTACTTC. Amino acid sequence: CASSLRGEQYF.

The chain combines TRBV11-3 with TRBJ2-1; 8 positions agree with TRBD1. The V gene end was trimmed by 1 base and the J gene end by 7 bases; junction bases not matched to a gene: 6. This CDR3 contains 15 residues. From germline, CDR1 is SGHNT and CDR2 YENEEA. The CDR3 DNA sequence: TGTGCCAGCAGCTTAGGGACAGGGTGGGGAAATGAGCAGTTCTTC. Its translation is CASSLGTGWGNEQFF.

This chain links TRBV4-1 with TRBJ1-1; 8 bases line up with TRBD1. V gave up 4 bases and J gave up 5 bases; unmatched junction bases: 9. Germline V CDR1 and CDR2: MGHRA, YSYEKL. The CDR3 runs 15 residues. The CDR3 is CASSLGDRRGTEAFF. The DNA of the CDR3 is TGCGCCAGCAGCCTTGGGGACAGGCGAGGGACTGAAGCTTTCTTT.

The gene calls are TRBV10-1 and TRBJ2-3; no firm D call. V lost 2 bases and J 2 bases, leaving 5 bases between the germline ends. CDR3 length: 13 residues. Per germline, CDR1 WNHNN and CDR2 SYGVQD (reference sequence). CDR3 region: CASSETVTDTQYF. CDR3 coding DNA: TGCGCCAGCAGTGAGACAGTCACAGATACGCAGTATTTT.

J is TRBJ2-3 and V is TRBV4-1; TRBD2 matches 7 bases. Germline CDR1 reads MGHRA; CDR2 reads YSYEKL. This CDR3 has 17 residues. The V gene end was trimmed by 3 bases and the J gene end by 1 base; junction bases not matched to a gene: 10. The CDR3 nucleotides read TGCGCCAGCAGCCACTCAACCAGAGCGGGACGCACAGATACGCAGTATTTT. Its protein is CASSHSTRAGRTDTQYF.

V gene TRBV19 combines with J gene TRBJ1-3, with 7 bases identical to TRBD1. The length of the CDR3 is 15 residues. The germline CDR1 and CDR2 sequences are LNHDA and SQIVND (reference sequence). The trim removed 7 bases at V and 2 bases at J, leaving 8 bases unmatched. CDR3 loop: CASTTSGGTGNTIYF. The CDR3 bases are TGTGCCAGTACGACCTCAGGGGGAACTGGAAACACCATATATTTT.

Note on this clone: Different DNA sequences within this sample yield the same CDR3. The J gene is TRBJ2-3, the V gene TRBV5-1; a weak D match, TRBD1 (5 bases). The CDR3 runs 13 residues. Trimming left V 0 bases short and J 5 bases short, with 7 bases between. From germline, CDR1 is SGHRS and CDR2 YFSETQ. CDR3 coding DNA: TGCGCCAGCAGCTTGGCAAGGGGAGATACGCAGTATTTT. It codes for CASSLARGDTQYF.

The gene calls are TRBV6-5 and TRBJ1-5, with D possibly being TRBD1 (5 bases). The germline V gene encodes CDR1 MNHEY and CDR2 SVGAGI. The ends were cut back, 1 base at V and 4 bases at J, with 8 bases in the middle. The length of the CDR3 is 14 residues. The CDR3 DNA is TGTGCCAGCAGTTACTTGGGACGGAATCAGCCCCAGCATTTT. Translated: CASSYLGRNQPQHF.

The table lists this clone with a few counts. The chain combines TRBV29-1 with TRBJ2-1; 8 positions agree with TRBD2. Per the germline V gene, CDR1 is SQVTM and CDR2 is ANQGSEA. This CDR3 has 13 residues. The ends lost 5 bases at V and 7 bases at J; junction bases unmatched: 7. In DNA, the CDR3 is TGCAGCGTTAGGCGGGAGGATTGGAATGAGCAGTTCTTC. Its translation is CSVRREDWNEQFF.

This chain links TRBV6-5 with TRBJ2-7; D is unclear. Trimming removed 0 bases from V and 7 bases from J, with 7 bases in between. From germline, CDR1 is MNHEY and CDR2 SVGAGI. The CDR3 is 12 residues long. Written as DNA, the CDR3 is TGTGCCAGCAGTTACTCGAGAGAAGAGCAGTACTTC. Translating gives CASSYSREEQYF.

This chain's CDR3 is CASSQAGIAGGPSYEQYF. CDR3 nucleotide sequence: TGTGCCAGCAGCCAAGCGGGCATAGCGGGAGGGCCATCGTACGAGCAGTACTTC. The rearrangement joins TRBV14 to TRBJ2-7; 11 bases align to TRBD2. Germline V lookup: CDR1 SGHDN, CDR2 FVKESK. Trimming removed 1 base from V and 4 bases from J; junction bases left unmatched: 12. This CDR3 is built from 18 residues.

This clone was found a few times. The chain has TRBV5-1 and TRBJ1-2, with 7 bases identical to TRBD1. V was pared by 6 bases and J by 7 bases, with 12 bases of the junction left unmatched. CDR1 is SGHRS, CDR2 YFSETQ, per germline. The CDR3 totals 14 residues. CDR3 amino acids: CASKTGTVQVGYTF. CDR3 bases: TGCGCCAGCAAGACCGGGACAGTCCAAGTTGGCTACACCTTC.

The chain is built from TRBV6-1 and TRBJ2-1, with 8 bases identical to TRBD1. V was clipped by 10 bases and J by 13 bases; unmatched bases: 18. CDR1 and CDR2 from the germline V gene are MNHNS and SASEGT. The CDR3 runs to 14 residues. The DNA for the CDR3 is TGTGCCACCGAGGACAGGGTAGATCGGAATTCCCAGTTCTTC. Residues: CATEDRVDRNSQFF.

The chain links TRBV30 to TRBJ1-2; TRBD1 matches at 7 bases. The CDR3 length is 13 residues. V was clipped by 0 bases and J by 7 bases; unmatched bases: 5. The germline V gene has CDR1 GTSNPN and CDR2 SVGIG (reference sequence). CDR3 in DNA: TGTGCCTGGAGTGTACAGTCAGGGGGTGGCTACACCTTC. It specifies CAWSVQSGGGYTF.

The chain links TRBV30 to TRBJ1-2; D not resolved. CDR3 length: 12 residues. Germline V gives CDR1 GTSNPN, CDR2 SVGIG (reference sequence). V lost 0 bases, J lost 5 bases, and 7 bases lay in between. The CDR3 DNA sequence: TGTGCCTGGAGTGTCTCCATTTATGGCTACACCTTC. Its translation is CAWSVSIYGYTF.

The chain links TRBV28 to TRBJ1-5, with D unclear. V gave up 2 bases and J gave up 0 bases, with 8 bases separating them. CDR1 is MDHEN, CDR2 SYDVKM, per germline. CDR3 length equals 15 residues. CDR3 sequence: CASSLRHLSNQPQHF. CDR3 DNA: TGTGCCAGCAGTTTACGACACCTTAGCAATCAGCCCCAGCATTTT.

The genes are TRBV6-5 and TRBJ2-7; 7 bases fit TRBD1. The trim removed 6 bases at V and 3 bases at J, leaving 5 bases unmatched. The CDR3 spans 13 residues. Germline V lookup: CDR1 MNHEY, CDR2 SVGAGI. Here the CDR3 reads CASSANRGYEQYF. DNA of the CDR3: TGTGCCAGCAGCGCAAACAGGGGCTACGAGCAGTACTTC.